The table lists the clone carrying this T cell receptor (beta chain) with many counts. Its target is not known. Molecular-barcoded quantitative 5'-RACE produced these TCR beta libraries. TCRdb reanalysed the 5' RACE reads using MiXCR and keeps one entry per CDR3 protein. The sample has more than 300,000 distinct CDR3 sequences; roughly 8% are singletons. The V end lost 6 bases, the J end lost 2 bases, and 18 bases lay between the germline ends. Germline assignment: CDR1 SQVTM and CDR2 ANQGSEA. CDR3 length: 15 amino acids. The record originates from a study of CD8 T cells in ankylosing spondylitis. Overall study results and limits: Reports say disease-linked clones showed up significantly more in matched ankylosing spondylitis synovial fluid. Earlier authors reported some of these motif variants in reactive arthritis synovial fluid and blood. Blood of patients with ankylosing spondylitis appeared to be characterized by a TCR beta motif of about 8 highly homologous variants. Clones linked to disease, bearing a CD8+ phenotype, were relatively rare in peripheral blood.

The chain recombines TRBV29-1 with TRBJ2-3; TRBD1 might be the D (5 bases). This TCR was recovered from a male donor with ankylosing spondylitis. The source material was blood, either unsorted or a sorted T cell fraction (not recorded which). Here the CDR3 DNA reads TGCAGCGTGAGCATTGGAACAGGAAACACAGATACGCAGTATTTT. Its protein product is CSVSIGTGNTDTQYF.